The rows below give T cell receptor beta chains drawn from one sample of a study of cytomegalovirus exposure and HLA in healthy donors. The method was immunoSEQ multiplex PCR; TCRdb's version includes in-frame clones alone and lacks a portion of them. The table includes 150,000 to 200,000 clones, approximately 59% detected once. Specimen: PBMCs. These receptor sequences come from a man aged 35-49 years in good health and CMV-seronegative. CDR3s include the opening cysteine and the closing phenylalanine or tryptophan.

TRBV30 | CASNRGLGEETQYF
TRBV27 | CASSGYARWELFF
TRBV7-3 | CASSPWTGPTDTQYF
TRBV30 | CAWRSGRDWSGAFF
TRBV9 | CASSAWDRAYNEQFF
TRBV7-6 | CASSPNRNQPQHF
TRBV6-5 | CASIPGENTEAFF
TRBV9 | CASSVGGGLPSYEQYF
TRBV6-1 | CASSVDRGRIETQYF
TRBV6-6 | CASSYVGSGRQEFF
TRBV7-9 | CASTGAGRNSGNTIYF
TRBV28 | CASTVSSGYEQFF
TRBV7-2 | CASSAGLAGGNVGELFF
TRBV4-2 | CASSQTVPGGYDYEQYF
TRBV11-2 | CASSLARSTYEQYF
TRBV2 | CASQTSGALYEQYF
TRBV10-3 | CAISDWGGNTEAFF
TRBV30 | CAWSGGRDRLNQPQHF
TRBV5-1 | CASSRTSGKETQYF
TRBV5-6 | CASSIGQSGSYGGELFF
TRBV4-2 | CASSQPPQTSGRGNEQFF
TRBV14 | CASSRRGLSYEQYF
TRBV7-2 | CASSLQRTAYEQYF
TRBV19 | CASADVRTGGSGNTIYF
TRBV7-9 | CASSLSGIHTEAFF
TRBV2 | CASRLRTGDNTGELFF
TRBV6-5 | CASSSGSRDTQYF
TRBV10-3 | CAISERTSGSGTDTQYF
TRBV28 | CASSFNRGRETQYF
TRBV11-1 | CASSFGFGEKLFF
TRBV19 | CASSIASTGVNSPLHF
TRBV14 | CASSLGQRGTEAFF
TRBV28 | CASSLRPGTFNEKLFF
TRBV15 | CATSRDPLNEQFF
TRBV7-6 | CASSLGAGADTGELFF
TRBV18 | CASSPLGASGGTDTQYF
TRBV5-6 | CASSFIAGGPNEQFF
TRBV6-5 | CASSYSRQTNYGYTF
TRBV4-3 | CASKKAYGAPFGYTF
TRBV7-9 | CSSSTGTRSYNEQFF
TRBV27 | CASSSRDRGSYGYTF
TRBV7-9 | CASSLASAGLVPYEQYF
TRBV12-2 | CASRSTGYPYNSPLHF
TRBV7-9 | CASSYLRIGKETQYF
TRBV29-1 | CSVEDPAGDQPQHF
TRBV9 | CASSAQAGATDTQYF
TRBV5-1 | CASSLAGTSGAYEQYF
TRBV7-9 | CASSYGTNPETQYF
TRBV29-1 | CSVRGPNYEQYF
TRBV11-3 | CASSIRGGGKTDTQYF
TRBV5-5 | CASREPGQRSGNTIYF
TRBV7-3 | CASSLGPRGGAKNIQYF
TRBV11-3 | CASSLEGHRTDTQYF
TRBV29-1 | CSVSGTGDGYTF
TRBV15 | CATSRARYNEQFF
TRBV7-2 | CASSSNRDNEQFF
TRBV19 | CASTGPGVGIGEQYF